In its sample, the clone carrying this T cell receptor (beta chain) was seen a few times. This record comes from a study of technical replicates of blood from a few donors. CDR1 and CDR2 (germline): ENHRY, SYGVKD. This CDR3 region has 14 residues. The junction had 11 bases not matched to a gene; V was cut back by 10 bases and J by 3 bases. The data were produced by immunoSEQ multiplex PCR, yet TCRdb's version contains in-frame clones alone and is incomplete. The table shows 70,000 or so clones, with around 90% occurring only once. The rearrangement uses TRBV10-3 and TRBJ1-1; 7 bases map to TRBD1. The sequenced material came from PBMCs. The sequence derives from a human donor in good health. Some clones in this sample may be carry-over from other donors' samples. The CDR3 bases are TGTGCCACCAGGACAGGTGCTTTGGACACTGAAGCTTTCTTT. Translation gives CATRTGALDTEAFF.